The TCR beta chain under discussion was sequenced for a study of Ad26.COV2.S vaccination and SARS-CoV-2 variants. For the study at large: Vaccine-arm donor from the placebo-controlled COV1001 Ad26.COV2.S trial. Administration of Ad26.COV2.S was intramuscular, either once or twice 56 days apart.

Specified treatment: around 19 received Ad26.COV2.S at low or high dose, single or two shots; about 5 received placebo; per-sample allocation not given. Vaccine and placebo recipients were sampled on day 63 after the first injection. This adult donor, from Boston, was 18-55 years old. As its vector, the vaccine had Ad26, which expressed Wuhan-strain SARS-CoV-2 spike. The protocol was immunoSEQ multiplex PCR, while the TCRdb copy is restricted to in-frame clones and leaves out a portion. The profile shows 450,000 to 550,000 clones, roughly nine tenths of them singletons. The CDR3 length is 12 residues. The germline V and J ends were trimmed by 2 bases and 9 bases, with 11 bases remaining between them. Germline V gene sequence: CDR1 MNHEY, CDR2 SVGEGT.

The sequence was collected from a person aged 18-65 years who received the Ad26.COV2.S COVID-19 vaccine or a placebo. V usage is TRBV6-2 or TRBV6-3 and J usage is TRBJ2-7, with TRBD2 as a possible D gene (6 bases). The sequenced sample was peripheral blood, obtained in a trial of Ad26.COV2.S vaccine versus placebo. The CDR3 protein is CASSYVTEGQYF. The CDR3 DNA sequence: TGTGCCAGCAGTTACGTAACGGAGGGGCAGTACTTC.